The present T cell receptor beta chain was sequenced within a study of T cells in tumors after PD-1 blockade. About the study: A subset received ongoing vismodegib 150 mg daily alongside anti-PD-1 therapy.

Profiled with immunoSEQ multiplex PCR; TCRdb holds only in-frame clones, not every one. The sample holds approximately 8,100 clones, 50% to 70% seen once. The germline V gene encodes CDR1 SGHKS and CDR2 YYEKEE (reference sequence). The CDR3 is 14 amino acids. V lost 0 bases to trimming and J lost 5 bases, with 11 bases between them. Findings and caveats of the study: Most post-therapy expanded exhausted CD8+ clones were new, undetected before treatment.

Tumor or blood genomic DNA was sequenced, with inputs of about 600 ng to 6,500 ng. This clone has a handful of counts. What it recognizes is unknown. The sequence derives from a human donor with basal cell carcinoma. Sequencing used tumor tissue, obtained after anti-PD-1 treatment. This chain connects TRBV5-5 to TRBJ2-5; D remains unclear. CDR3 sequence (DNA): TGTGCCAGCAGCTTGGGCGGAATATTCGAGACCCAGTACTTC. As protein: CASSLGGIFETQYF.